The 26 T cell receptor beta chains below come from one sample, sequenced in a study of blood T cell repertoires in COVID-19. The repertoire was sequenced with immunoSEQ multiplex PCR; TCRdb's copy has only in-frame clones and lacks some. Found here are 250,000 or so clones, more than 75% of them singletons; the top ten hold over 1.5%. The sequenced sample was PBMCs or T cells enriched from blood (not recorded which). The receptors come from a man aged 40-49 years who had recovered from COVID-19.

This chain links TRBV2 with TRBJ2-1, with 9 positions matching TRBD2. Germline assignment: CDR1 SNHLY and CDR2 FYNNEI. With 4 bases clipped from V and 7 bases from J, the junction kept 8 bases outside the gene matches. The CDR3 extends over 15 amino acids. CDR3: CASSVEVAGDNEQFF. The CDR3 DNA sequence: TGTGCCAGCAGTGTAGAGGTAGCGGGAGATAATGAGCAGTTCTTC.

The V and J genes are TRBV6-2 or TRBV6-3 and TRBJ2-2, with TRBD2 matching 9 bases. Germline loops: CDR1 MNHEY, CDR2 SVGEGT. The CDR3 extends over 15 amino acids. The V segment lost 3 bases and the J segment 4 bases; nucleotides outside the gene matches: 3. CDR3 DNA: TGTGCCAGCAGTTATTCGACTAGCGGCACCGGGGAGCTGTTTTTT. Amino acid sequence: CASSYSTSGTGELFF.

The CDR3 nucleotides are TGTGCCAGCAGCCAAGTAAGTAAAGGGGCCGCCGGGGAGCTGTTTTTT. This translates into CASSQVSKGAAGELFF. The chain links TRBV3-1 (or the pseudogene TRBV3-2) to TRBJ2-2; maybe TRBD1 (5 bases). The CDR3 extends over 16 amino acids. V lost 1 base and J lost 6, with 15 bases in between. Looked up from germline, CDR1 is LGHDT and CDR2 is YNNKEL (reference sequence).

This rearrangement joins TRBV27 to TRBJ2-1, with a weak D call TRBD2 (6 bases). CDR1 and CDR2 from the germline V gene are MNHEY and SMNVEV (reference sequence). The CDR3 is 13 amino acids. The V and J ends lost 6 bases and 4 bases respectively, with 10 bases between them. CDR3 sequence: CASSRSGYNEQFF. In DNA, the CDR3 is TGTGCCAGCAGCCGTAGCGGATACAATGAGCAGTTCTTC.

This clone was detected once. The chain employs TRBV4-1 and TRBJ1-1; the D is unclear. V was trimmed by 1 base and J by 5 bases, leaving 8 bases between them. The CDR3 has 13 amino acids. Germline V lookup: CDR1 MGHRA, CDR2 YSYEKL. The CDR3: CASSQVAATEAFF. CDR3 coding DNA: TGCGCCAGCAGCCAAGTTGCCGCGACTGAAGCTTTCTTT.

The chain uses TRBV9 and TRBJ2-2; 7 nucleotides match TRBD2. The CDR3 covers 14 residues. J lost 4 bases, V lost 0 bases, and 0 bases had no gene match. CDR1 and CDR2 (germline): SGDLS, YYNGEE. The CDR3 nucleotides read TGTGCCAGCAGCGTAGGCGGGGGCACCGGGGAGCTGTTTTTT. Amino acids: CASSVGGGTGELFF.

The chain has TRBV5-1 and TRBJ2-5, with 9 bases that match TRBD1. Germline V lookup: CDR1 SGHRS, CDR2 YFSETQ. V shed 3 bases and J 0 bases; nucleotides not matched to a gene: 12. The CDR3 is 18 residues long. In DNA, the CDR3 is TGCGCCAGCAGCTGGGGACAGGGAATACCTACCCACCAAGAGACCCAGTACTTC. Its translation is CASSWGQGIPTHQETQYF.

V and J are TRBV28 and TRBJ1-5; TRBD1 aligns across 8 bases. From germline, CDR1 is MDHEN and CDR2 SYDVKM. The CDR3 loop spans 14 amino acids. V dropped 5 bases and J dropped 8; count of bases not matched to a gene: 8. The CDR3 DNA reads TGTGCCAGCAGTGCTGGACAGGGCTTTGAGCCCCAGCATTTT. As protein: CASSAGQGFEPQHF.

This clone was picked up many times. The chain links TRBV21-1 to TRBJ2-3; no check of the table's D call, TRBD1, against the DNA was made. TRBV21-1 is classified as a pseudogene. The CDR3 has 17 residues. CDR3 in amino acids: CASSIRPTGISTDTQYF. The CDR3 DNA reads TGTGCCAGCAGCATAAGACCGACAGGGATCAGCACAGATACGCAGTATTTT.

V usage is TRBV6-2 or TRBV6-3 and J usage is TRBJ2-3; 7 positions agree with TRBD1. Germline CDR1 and CDR2: MNHEY and SVGEGT. The CDR3 is made up of 17 amino acids. Trimming removed 2 bases from V and 1 base from J; junction bases left unmatched: 9. The CDR3 region has the DNA TGTGCCAGCAGTTACCGCTTGCGACAGGGCGGCACAGATACGCAGTATTTT. This sequence encodes CASSYRLRQGGTDTQYF.

The chain joins TRBV6-1 to TRBJ2-2, with a possible D match to TRBD1 (6 bases). The V gene lost 3 bases and the J gene lost 6 bases, with 14 bases spanning the gap. The CDR3 loop spans 15 amino acids. CDR1 MNHNS and CDR2 SASEGT come from the germline V gene. The DNA for the CDR3 is TGTGCCAGCAGTGACACCACAGGGCAGCCCGGGGAGCTGTTTTTT. This gives the protein CASSDTTGQPGELFF.

The chain is built from TRBV28 and TRBJ2-1; 11 positions agree with TRBD2. Germline loops: CDR1 MDHEN, CDR2 SYDVKM. The length of the CDR3 is 15 residues. Losses at the gene ends were 5 bases for V and 10 bases for J; bases not matched to a gene: 10. The CDR3 sequence is CASSILAGGPLEQFF. The CDR3 region has the DNA TGTGCCAGCAGTATTCTAGCGGGAGGACCTCTGGAGCAGTTCTTC.

The rearrangement uses TRBV10-3 and TRBJ1-5; D perhaps matches TRBD1 (5 bases). Trimming took 6 bases from V and 0 from J, leaving 15 bases between them. CDR1 is ENHRY, CDR2 SYGVKD, per germline. The CDR3 has 16 residues. The CDR3 protein is CAISSDSVYSNQPQHF. The DNA of the CDR3 is TGTGCCATCAGCTCAGACAGTGTCTATAGCAATCAGCCCCAGCATTTT.

The genes are TRBV20-1 and TRBJ2-7; D might be TRBD2 (6 bases). The CDR3 covers 13 residues. CDR1 is DFQATT and CDR2 is SNEGSKA in the germline V gene (reference sequence). V lost 3 bases, J lost 3 bases, and 12 bases lay in between. This CDR3 reads CSASGDSLYEQYF. Written as DNA, the CDR3 is TGCAGTGCTAGTGGGGACTCCCTCTACGAGCAGTACTTC.

This clone turned up a few times. The chain employs TRBV4-2 and TRBJ2-7; a weak D match, TRBD2 (6 bases). The germline gives CDR1 LGHNA, CDR2 YNFKEQ. This CDR3 spans 15 amino acids. The germline V and J ends were trimmed by 1 base and 0 bases, with 10 bases remaining between them. Written as DNA, the CDR3 is TGTGCCAGCAGCCAAGCAGCTAGCGTCTCCTACGAGCAGTACTTC. It yields the protein CASSQAASVSYEQYF.

The chain combines TRBV5-1 with TRBJ2-5, with 9 bases that match TRBD1. V shed 5 bases and J 5 bases; nucleotides not matched to a gene: 16. The CDR3 contains 17 residues. In germline, CDR1 is SGHRS, CDR2 YFSETQ. In DNA form, the CDR3 reads TGCGCCAGCAGTCTACAGGGGGCCACCAACGAGCTGGAGACCCAGTACTTC. Amino acids: CASSLQGATNELETQYF.

The rearrangement links TRBV6-2 or TRBV6-3 to TRBJ2-7, with 12 positions matching TRBD2. CDR1 and CDR2 from the germline V gene are MNHEY and SVGEGT. Unmatched junction bases numbered 7, after V lost 3 bases and J lost 1 base. This CDR3 has 17 residues. This chain's CDR3 is CASSYRTSGTVSYEQYF. CDR3 in DNA: TGTGCCAGCAGTTATAGGACTAGCGGGACGGTGTCCTACGAGCAGTACTTC.

The V call is TRBV13, the J call TRBJ1-2; D not certain. Germline V CDR1 and CDR2: PRHDT, FYEKMQ (reference sequence). The length of the CDR3 is 15 residues. Between the trimmed V and J ends, which lost 3 bases and 4 bases, there was a span of 15 bases. As DNA, the CDR3 is TGTGCCAGCAGCTTCCCCGAGAGCCGGGGCTATGGCTACACCTTC. It translates to CASSFPESRGYGYTF.

The rearrangement joins TRBV18 to TRBJ2-5; a weak D match, TRBD2 (6 bases). CDR1 is KGHSH and CDR2 is LQKENI in the germline V gene. This CDR3 region has 13 residues. Trimming took 2 bases from V and 5 from J, leaving 9 bases between them. CDR3 sequence (DNA): TGTGCCAGCTCACCAATGGGACTTGAGACCCAGTACTTC. This translates into CASSPMGLETQYF.

This clone was recorded only once. Other DNA sequences in this specimen translate into the identical CDR3. The gene calls are TRBV5-1 and TRBJ2-1, with 16 bases aligning to TRBD2. CDR1 and CDR2 from the germline V gene are SGHRS and YFSETQ. After removal of 7 bases from V and 6 bases from J, the junction contained 4 bases not matched to a gene. The CDR3 is made up of 15 amino acids. CDR3 in amino acids: CASSGTSGRANEQFF. The CDR3 DNA is TGCGCCAGCTCAGGGACTAGCGGGAGGGCCAATGAGCAGTTCTTC.

In its sample, this clone was seen a few times. The gene calls are TRBV6-5 and TRBJ1-6; 7 nucleotides match TRBD1. J lost 7 bases, V lost 5 bases, and 8 bases had no gene match. CDR3 length: 15 amino acids. CDR1 and CDR2 from the germline V gene are MNHEY and SVGAGI. The CDR3 DNA sequence: TGTGCCAGCAGTATTGACAGGGCGGGGAATTCACCCCTCCACTTT. Translation gives CASSIDRAGNSPLHF.

This sequence joins TRBV10-3 and TRBJ2-7, with a possible D match to TRBD1 (5 bases). V was clipped by 2 bases and J by 4 bases, with 9 bases between them. CDR1 and CDR2 from the germline V gene are ENHRY and SYGVKD. There are 13 residues in the CDR3. The CDR3 reads CAISEDSGYEQYF. CDR3 sequence (DNA): TGTGCCATCAGTGAGGACAGTGGGTACGAGCAGTACTTC.

V is TRBV10-3 and J is TRBJ1-5, with unresolved D. This CDR3 spans 15 amino acids. Germline V lookup: CDR1 ENHRY, CDR2 SYGVKD. V gave up 3 bases and J gave up 11 bases, with 20 bases separating them. The CDR3 spells CAISDPLPGGVSQHF. CDR3 sequence (DNA): TGTGCCATCAGTGACCCGCTCCCCGGAGGAGTGTCCCAGCATTTT.

The CDR3 DNA reads TGTGCCAGCAGCCCCCACGGGGGGGGCACAACTAATGAAAAACTGTTTTTT. This sequence encodes CASSPHGGGTTNEKLFF. The chain carries TRBV9 and TRBJ1-4, with D maybe TRBD1 (6 bases). V was shortened by 4 bases and J by 0 bases, with 16 bases between the two germline ends. The CDR3 loop spans 17 amino acids. Germline-derived CDR1 and CDR2 are SGDLS and YYNGEE.

This clone was seen a few times. CDR3 residues: CASSPLAGNTEAFF. The CDR3, as DNA: TGTGCCAGCTCACCCCTTGCAGGGAACACTGAAGCTTTCTTT. The chain combines TRBV18 with TRBJ1-1, with D unresolved. CDR1 is KGHSH and CDR2 is LQKENI in the germline V gene. The V gene lost 3 bases and the J gene lost 1 base, with 9 bases spanning the gap. The CDR3 is 14 residues long.

The rearrangement joins TRBV6-1 to TRBJ1-2, with TRBD1 identical over 7 bases. The CDR3 length is 15 residues. From germline, CDR1 is MNHNS and CDR2 SASEGT. V shed 1 base and J 8 bases; nucleotides not matched to a gene: 10. The CDR3: CASSEVGQSLYGYTF. CDR3 coding DNA: TGTGCCAGCAGTGAAGTGGGACAGAGCCTCTACGGCTACACCTTC.